This T cell receptor (beta chain) was captured by sequencing in a study of T cell changes during pregnancy in multiple sclerosis. This CDR3 comprises 17 residues. Germline V gene sequence: CDR1 SGHVS, CDR2 FNYEAQ. With V trimmed by 5 bases and J by 4 bases, 9 bases remained unmatched. The protocol was immunoSEQ multiplex PCR, while the TCRdb copy is restricted to in-frame clones and leaves out a portion. The sample records more than 40,000 clones, roughly 92% being singletons. This clone was detected once. The receptor comes from a female donor with multiple sclerosis, enrolled in a pregnancy study. This specimen consisted of CD4+ T cells from peripheral blood mononuclear cells, obtained in the third trimester of pregnancy. This chain uses TRBV7-6 with TRBJ2-2, with 11 bases aligning to TRBD2. DNA of the CDR3: TGTGCCAGCAGCCTCCGCACTAGCGGGAGCGGCACCGGGGAGCTGTTTTTT. Translated, it gives CASSLRTSGSGTGELFF.